This T cell receptor beta chain was found in a study of T cell changes during pregnancy in multiple sclerosis. From germline, CDR1 is SGHTA and CDR2 FQGNSA. This CDR3 region has 13 residues. V lost 3 bases to trimming and J lost 5 bases, with 10 bases between them. TCRdb keeps only in-frame clones here, not all; method: immunoSEQ multiplex PCR. The table has tens of thousands of clones, more than 85% seen once; the top ten hold around 0.27%. The sequencing here drew on CD4+ T cells from peripheral blood mononuclear cells, taken in the third trimester of pregnancy. This clonotype was sampled from a female donor in good health, enrolled as a control in a pregnancy study. This chain connects TRBV7-2 to TRBJ1-1, with D perhaps matching TRBD1 (5 bases). CDR3 in amino acids: CASSLGGSTEAFF. The CDR3 DNA reads as TGTGCCAGCAGCTTGGGGGGTTCGACTGAAGCTTTCTTT.